Listed below are T cell receptor beta chains from one sample, sequenced in a study of blood T cell repertoires in COVID-19. Method: immunoSEQ multiplex PCR; TCRdb's copy keeps in-frame clones and lacks some. This sample has about 400,000 clones; approximately 88% occur once, and the top ten carry over 0.9%. The sequenced material came from PBMCs or T cells enriched from blood (not recorded which). The receptors originated from a woman aged 25 to 39 with acute COVID-19. Each CDR3 is given without its conserved first and last residue. A D gene is named only where the DNA matches it firmly.

>TRBJ1-1|TRBV27|TRBD1
ASSPDRGGTEAF
>TRBJ1-1|TRBV29-1|TRBD1
SVRTGGIAF
>TRBJ1-2|TRBV14|NA
ASSQDLRPSYGYT
>TRBJ1-5|TRBV12-3/TRBV12-4|NA
ASSLAANQPQH
>TRBJ2-7|TRBV6-5|TRBD1
ASRGPGTGASEQY
>TRBJ1-5|TRBV4-1|NA
ASSQYVDSNQPQH
>TRBJ2-5|TRBV4-1|NA
ASSQEVAGGSQETQY
>TRBJ1-3|TRBV28|NA
ASSLEGRRNTIY
>TRBJ2-1|TRBV5-1|NA
ASSSDPGIGSYNEQF
>TRBJ1-3|TRBV19|TRBD1
ASSIIGTGGNTIY
>TRBJ1-2|TRBV18|NA
ASSPPRTVTYGYT
>TRBJ2-5|TRBV20-1|TRBD2
SASIAGGSEETQY
>TRBJ1-5|TRBV5-1|NA
ASSLDSSNQPQH
>TRBJ2-7|TRBV7-9|NA
ASSSGTQPYEQY
>TRBJ2-1|TRBV12-5|NA
ASGLVKERYNEQF
>TRBJ2-3|TRBV7-3|NA
ASSLSGAQITDTQY
>TRBJ2-3|TRBV25-1|NA
ASSELTEQTSTDTQY
>TRBJ1-1|TRBV10-1|TRBD1
ASSESLGTGRDTEAF
>TRBJ1-3|TRBV14|NA
ASSQVSGLGDTIY
>TRBJ2-1|TRBV18|TRBD2
ASSPRTSGDRSYNEQF
>TRBJ1-1|TRBV11-2|TRBD1
ASSLWDREDTEAF
>TRBJ2-2|TRBV18|TRBD1
ASSSRDRSTGELF